The present T cell receptor beta chain was sequenced within a study of T-cell memory formation after mild COVID-19. MiXCR, applied by TCRdb to the 5' RACE reads, yields one record per CDR3 protein. The sample lists 550,000 to 600,000 distinct CDR3 sequences; 15% to 20% were seen once. Sequenced: PBMCs or a T cell subset sorted from them (not recorded which). The sequence was collected from an adult woman who had mild COVID-19 (a few samples of this study predate the infection). Cell type and time point are not known.

CDR3 amino acids: CASSLDVRGYTF. The CDR3 region has the DNA TGTGCCAGCAGCTTAGACGTGCGCGGCTACACCTTC. The V and J genes are TRBV7-9 and TRBJ1-2; D is undetermined. Germline V lookup: CDR1 SEHNR, CDR2 FQNEAQ (reference sequence). The CDR3 totals 12 residues. The germline V and J ends were trimmed by 1 base and 8 bases, with 8 bases remaining between them. Variable domain in full (rest from reference TRBV7-9 and TRBJ1-2): DTGVSQNPRHKITKRGQNVTFRCDPISEHNRLYWYRQTLGQGPEFLTYFQNEAQLEKSRLLSDRFSAERPKGSFSTLEIQRTEQGDSAMYLCASSLDVRGYTFGSGTRLTVV.